The 22 T cell receptor beta chains reported below all come from one sample, sequenced in a study of blood T cell repertoires in COVID-19 (dated by TCRdb to the early 2020s). The protocol used for the library was the immunoSEQ multiplex PCR assay. TCRdb holds this immuneACCESS table with in-frame rearrangements only. Some clones are missing; in checked studies, unresolved V genes explain under half, and the rest has no known cause. In this sample the table shows about 120,000 clones, roughly 84% of which occur a single time. Under 9.5% of the sample is in the top ten clones. The sequenced material came from peripheral blood. The receptors were gathered from a woman in her thirties or forties with acute or convalescent COVID-19.

V is TRBV5-6 and J is TRBJ2-4, with D possibly TRBD2 on 6 matching bases. CDR3 length: 14 amino acids. Germline loops: CDR1 SGHDT, CDR2 YYEEEE. The ends were cut back, 0 bases at V and 6 bases at J, with 10 bases in the middle. CDR3 residues: CASSLEGRGNIQYF. The CDR3 DNA is TGTGCCAGCAGCTTGGAGGGGCGGGGAAACATTCAGTACTTC.

V usage is TRBV19 and J usage is TRBJ2-2; TRBD2 aligns across 9 bases. The CDR3 is 16 amino acids. V was clipped by 6 bases and J by 4 bases; unmatched bases: 9. Germline-derived CDR1 and CDR2 are LNHDA and SQIVND (reference sequence). The CDR3 region is CASSKGSGGVTGELFF. CDR3 DNA sequence: TGTGCCAGTAGCAAAGGTAGCGGGGGAGTCACCGGGGAGCTGTTTTTT.

The chain carries TRBV5-1 and TRBJ1-5, with a tentative D call TRBD1 (6 bases). This CDR3 is built from 17 residues. Trimming cost V 3 bases and J 0 bases, with 16 bases left between them. CDR1 is SGHRS, CDR2 YFSETQ, per germline. In nucleotides, the CDR3 is TGCGCCAGCAGCTATCATCGGGACACCTATAGCAATCAGCCCCAGCATTTT. Translated, it gives CASSYHRDTYSNQPQHF. The full variable domain, its missing parts supplied by reference TRBV5-1 and TRBJ1-5, is KAGVTQTPRYLIKTRGQQVTLSCSPISGHRSVSWYQQTPGQGLQFLFEYFSETQRNKGNFPGRFSGRQFSNSRSEMNVSTLELGDSALYLCASSYHRDTYSNQPQHFGDGTRLSIL.

The rearrangement uses TRBV7-7 and TRBJ2-1; a weak D match, TRBD2 (6 bases). V was pared by 1 base and J by 8 bases, with 12 bases between. Germline lookup yields CDR1 SSHAT and CDR2 FNYEAQ (reference sequence). The CDR3 runs 14 residues. The CDR3 sequence: CASSLDGGIDEQFF. As DNA, the CDR3 is TGTGCCAGCAGCTTAGATGGGGGGATCGATGAGCAGTTCTTC.

V usage is TRBV24-1 and J usage is TRBJ2-1, with TRBD2 matching 12 bases. Trimming took 4 bases from V and 9 from J; bases not matched to a gene: 9. This CDR3 comprises 16 residues. Germline lookup yields CDR1 KGHDR and CDR2 SFDVKD. The CDR3 is CATSDPGLAGEGEQFF. The CDR3 DNA reads TGTGCCACCAGTGACCCGGGACTAGCGGGCGAAGGTGAGCAGTTCTTC.

The V call is TRBV30, the J call TRBJ1-6; D is perhaps TRBD1 (5 bases). V lost 0 bases and J lost 10, with 19 bases in between. The CDR3 runs to 16 residues. Germline CDR1 reads GTSNPN; CDR2 reads SVGIG (reference sequence). The CDR3 sequence: CAWSVLTGPSMSPLHF. The CDR3 DNA reads as TGTGCCTGGAGTGTACTCACAGGCCCTTCCATGTCACCCCTCCACTTT. Based on the CDR3 plus reference TRBV30 and TRBJ1-6, the full variable domain is SQTIHQWPATLVQPVGSPLSLECTVEGTSNPNLYWYRQAAGRGLQLLFYSVGIGQISSEVPQNLSASRPQDRQFILSSKKLLLSDSGFYLCAWSVLTGPSMSPLHFGNGTRLTVT.

J is TRBJ1-2 and V is TRBV15; TRBD1 aligns across 7 bases. Losses at the gene ends were 0 bases for V and 7 bases for J; bases not matched to a gene: 11. Germline-derived CDR1 and CDR2 are LNHNV and YYDKDF (reference sequence). The CDR3 sequence is 16 residues long. CDR3 nucleotide sequence: TGTGCCACCAGCAGAGATCGACCCAAGGGGGCGGGTGGCTACACCTTC. Protein sequence: CATSRDRPKGAGGYTF.

The rearrangement links TRBV18 to TRBJ2-2, with D maybe TRBD2 (5 bases). The CDR3 loop spans 16 amino acids. Germline-derived CDR1 and CDR2 are KGHSH and LQKENI. Trimming pared 4 bases from V and 0 bases from J, leaving 12 bases between. The CDR3 sequence: CASSLTGLTNTGELFF. CDR3 DNA: TGTGCCAGCTCACTAACCGGACTTACGAACACCGGGGAGCTGTTTTTT.

The chain uses TRBV6-5 and TRBJ2-7, with 9 bases lining up with TRBD1. Germline V gives CDR1 MNHEY, CDR2 SVGAGI. V dropped 5 bases and J dropped 3; count of bases not matched to a gene: 8. The length of the CDR3 is 15 residues. The CDR3 is CASSPGTGSIYEQYF. The CDR3 coding sequence is TGTGCCAGCAGTCCCGGGACAGGGTCTATCTACGAGCAGTACTTC.

This rearrangement joins TRBV19 to TRBJ1-5, with 8 bases lining up with TRBD1. With 6 bases clipped from V and 3 bases from J, the junction kept 4 bases outside the gene matches. The CDR3 runs to 14 residues. CDR1 is LNHDA and CDR2 is SQIVND in the germline V gene (reference sequence). CDR3 nucleotides: TGTGCCAGTAGGAGGACAGGGAACAATCAGCCCCAGCATTTT. It specifies CASRRTGNNQPQHF. Full variable domain (missing parts from reference TRBV19 and TRBJ1-5): DGGITQSPKYLFRKEGQNVTLSCEQNLNHDAMYWYRQDPGQGLRLIYYSQIVNDFQKGDIAEGYSVSREKKESFPLTVTSAQKNPTAFYLCASRRTGNNQPQHFGDGTRLSIL.

This rearrangement joins TRBV6-6 to TRBJ2-3; 9 bases match TRBD1. The CDR3 is 13 amino acids. The germline gives CDR1 MNHNY, CDR2 SVGAGI (reference sequence). The V segment lost 5 bases and the J segment 7 bases; nucleotides outside the gene matches: 4. CDR3 in amino acids: CASSGGTGNTQYF. CDR3 DNA sequence: TGTGCCAGCAGTGGGGGGACAGGGAATACGCAGTATTTT.

This rearrangement joins TRBV19 to TRBJ2-5, with TRBD2 matching over 11 bases. The ends lost 10 bases at V and 3 bases at J; junction bases unmatched: 4. This CDR3 spans 13 amino acids. Germline CDR1 LNHDA, CDR2 SQIVND (reference sequence). CDR3 in amino acids: CATGLAVEETQYF. In DNA, the CDR3 is TGTGCCACGGGACTAGCGGTCGAAGAGACCCAGTACTTC.

The J gene is TRBJ1-1, the V gene TRBV7-3; D is unclear. Trimming shortened V by 5 bases and J by 5 bases, and 15 bases separated the two germline ends. The germline gives CDR1 SGHTA, CDR2 FQGTGA. The CDR3 is 14 residues long. The CDR3 DNA reads TGTGCCAGCAGCCCCCACCAAGTTCTAACTGAAGCTTTCTTT. Protein product: CASSPHQVLTEAFF.

This chain uses TRBV19 with TRBJ1-5, with D possibly matching TRBD1 (6 bases). V shed 5 bases and J shed 1 base, with 12 bases lying between them. The CDR3 loop spans 15 amino acids. From germline, CDR1 is LNHDA and CDR2 SQIVND (reference sequence). The DNA for the CDR3 is TGTGCCAGTAGTCCCTTGGGACAAAGCAATCAGCCCCAGCATTTT. It specifies CASSPLGQSNQPQHF.

The chain employs TRBV30 and TRBJ1-5, with 7 nucleotides matching TRBD1. In germline, CDR1 is GTSNPN, CDR2 SVGIG (reference sequence). With V trimmed by 4 bases and J by 6 bases, 24 bases remained unmatched. This CDR3 has 19 amino acids. CDR3 loop: CAWTIPLRQGVEEGQPQHF. CDR3 in DNA: TGTGCCTGGACCATCCCCCTCCGGCAGGGGGTCGAGGAGGGTCAGCCCCAGCATTTT.

This clone was seen just once. V gene TRBV7-2 combines with J gene TRBJ2-1; 8 positions agree with TRBD1. CDR1 and CDR2 from the germline V gene are SGHTA and FQGNSA. The length of the CDR3 is 16 residues. J gave up 4 bases and V 1 base, and 6 bases lay outside the gene matches. This chain's CDR3 is CASSLGSGGGYNEQFF. CDR3 DNA sequence: TGTGCCAGCAGCTTAGGGTCAGGGGGCGGATACAATGAGCAGTTCTTC.

This chain uses TRBV5-1 with TRBJ1-6; 8 bases fit TRBD1. The ends lost 3 bases at V and 0 bases at J; junction bases unmatched: 8. Germline lookup yields CDR1 SGHRS and CDR2 YFSETQ. CDR3 size: 18 residues. For the CDR3, the DNA is TGCGCCAGCAGCTCCACCGGACAGGGTAGCTCCTATAATTCACCCCTCCACTTT. Amino acids: CASSSTGQGSSYNSPLHF.

The chain combines TRBV19 with TRBJ2-3; D is unclear. CDR3 length equals 16 residues. Germline CDR1 is LNHDA and CDR2 is SQIVND (reference sequence). V lost 0 bases and J 2 bases, leaving 12 bases between the germline ends. CDR3: CASSIEGDPSTDTQYF. For the CDR3, the DNA is TGTGCCAGTAGTATAGAGGGCGACCCTTCCACAGATACGCAGTATTTT. Full variable domain (missing parts from reference TRBV19 and TRBJ2-3): DGGITQSPKYLFRKEGQNVTLSCEQNLNHDAMYWYRQDPGQGLRLIYYSQIVNDFQKGDIAEGYSVSREKKESFPLTVTSAQKNPTAFYLCASSIEGDPSTDTQYFGPGTRLTVL.

V gene TRBV30 combines with J gene TRBJ2-3, with 7 bases lining up with TRBD1. The CDR3 is 16 amino acids. The germline CDR1 and CDR2 sequences are GTSNPN and SVGIG (reference sequence). V lost 2 bases and J lost 4; bases outside the gene matches: 12. The CDR3 sequence: CAWSRGQGFLSDTQYF. The DNA of the CDR3 is TGTGCCTGGAGTAGGGGGCAAGGGTTCCTTTCAGATACGCAGTATTTT.

The chain carries TRBV7-2 and TRBJ1-1; 9 nucleotides match TRBD1. Germline V gives CDR1 SGHTA, CDR2 FQGNSA. CDR3 length: 15 amino acids. Trimming at V came to 4 bases and at J to 4 bases, leaving 7 bases not matched to a gene. The CDR3 coding sequence is TGTGCCAGCAGCTATAAGGGACAGGGCGGCACTGAAGCTTTCTTT. It translates to CASSYKGQGGTEAFF.

V gene TRBV9 combines with J gene TRBJ1-1; 7 nucleotides match TRBD1. This CDR3 is built from 14 residues. J lost 3 bases, V lost 0 bases, and 2 bases had no gene match. The V gene's germline CDR1 is SGDLS and CDR2 YYNGEE. The CDR3, as DNA: TGTGCCAGCAGCGTAGGGCAGGGGGACACTGAAGCTTTCTTT. This encodes CASSVGQGDTEAFF.

The chain couples TRBV5-5 to TRBJ1-2, with TRBD1 identical over 8 bases. The CDR3 extends over 16 amino acids. Trimming removed 4 bases from V and 4 bases from J; junction bases left unmatched: 12. Per the germline V gene, CDR1 is SGHKS and CDR2 is YYEKEE (reference sequence). The CDR3 loop is CASSPLPQGASYGYTF. CDR3 nucleotides: TGTGCCAGCAGCCCACTACCCCAGGGGGCCAGCTATGGCTACACCTTC.